This T cell receptor (beta chain) came from a study of response to subunit inactivated influenza vaccine. There are many counts of this clonotype. Its antigen is unidentified. The ends were cut back, 7 bases at V and 2 bases at J, with 15 bases in the middle. CDR1 and CDR2 (germline): LGHDT, YNNKEL (reference sequence). This CDR3 comprises 15 residues. TCRdb re-called the RT-PCR reads through MiXCR, storing one row per CDR3 protein. The profile shows 500,000 to 650,000 distinct CDR3 sequences, less than 10% of them singletons. Study-wide findings and caveats: Every seasonal influenza vaccination brings in few new T cells, the authors suggested.

The genes are TRBV3-1 and TRBJ2-1; the D call may be TRBD1 or TRBD2 (5 bases each). This specimen consisted of PBMCs from blood, obtained less than 25 months after vaccination. This clonotype was obtained from a man in his fifties or sixties who received an inactivated influenza vaccine. The CDR3, as DNA: TGTGCCAGCACTCCGAGGGGATCCCCCTACAATGAGCAGTTCTTC. This sequence encodes CASTPRGSPYNEQFF.